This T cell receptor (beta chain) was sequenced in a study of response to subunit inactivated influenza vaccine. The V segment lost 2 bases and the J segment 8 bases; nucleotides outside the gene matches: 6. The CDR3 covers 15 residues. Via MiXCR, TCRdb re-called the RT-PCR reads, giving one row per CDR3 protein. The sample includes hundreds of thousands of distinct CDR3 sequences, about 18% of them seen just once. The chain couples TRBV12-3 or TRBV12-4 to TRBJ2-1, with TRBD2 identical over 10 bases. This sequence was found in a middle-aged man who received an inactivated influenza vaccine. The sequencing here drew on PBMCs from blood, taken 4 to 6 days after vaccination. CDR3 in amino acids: CASSLSSGGSYEQFF. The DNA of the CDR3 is TGTGCCAGCAGTTTAAGTAGCGGGGGGTCATATGAGCAGTTCTTC.